The 27 T cell receptor beta chains in this list originate from one sample, sequenced in a study of blood T cell repertoires in COVID-19. Profiling relied on immunoSEQ multiplex PCR, and the TCRdb table lists in-frame clones only, not all of them. The data show 89,000 or so clones, 86% seen once. The sample taken for sequencing was peripheral blood. The receptors were gathered from a man aged 45 to 65 with active COVID-19.

The chain uses TRBV5-4 and TRBJ1-6; perhaps TRBD1 as D (6 bases). Germline-derived CDR1 and CDR2 are SGHNT and YYREEE (reference sequence). The CDR3 extends over 15 amino acids. The V end lost 2 bases, the J end lost 5 bases, and 11 bases lay between the germline ends. DNA of the CDR3: TGTGCCAGCAGCTTCGGACAGCACGATAATTCACCCCTCCACTTT. Protein sequence: CASSFGQHDNSPLHF.

The V call is TRBV11-3, the J call TRBJ2-3, with TRBD2 matching over 9 bases. The CDR3 is 17 amino acids. The germline CDR1 and CDR2 sequences are SGHNT and YENEEA. J was trimmed by 5 bases and V by 5 bases; bases with no gene match: 14. The CDR3 coding sequence is TGTGCCAGCAGCCCAGAGTACGGGACTAGCATCGAAGATACGCAGTATTTT. The encoded protein is CASSPEYGTSIEDTQYF.

The rearrangement uses TRBV18 and TRBJ2-6; TRBD1 agrees at 9 bases. CDR3 length equals 18 residues. Germline-derived CDR1 and CDR2 are KGHSH and LQKENI. V trimming: 3 bases; J trimming: 0 bases; junction bases outside the gene matches: 6. In nucleotides, the CDR3 is TGTGCCAGCTCACCGAGGGGACAGGGAACCTCTGGGGCCAACGTCCTGACTTTC. Translating gives CASSPRGQGTSGANVLTF.

This clone was seen only a few times. CDR3 coding DNA: TGTGCCAGCAGCTTACCCCAGGGGAGCGGAAACACCATATATTTT. Translated: CASSLPQGSGNTIYF. This chain connects TRBV7-9 to TRBJ1-3; D possibly corresponds to TRBD1 (6 bases). V was trimmed by 2 bases and J by 4 bases, leaving 12 bases between them. Germline V gene sequence: CDR1 SEHNR, CDR2 FQNEAQ (reference sequence). This CDR3 spans 15 amino acids.

V usage is TRBV5-1 and J usage is TRBJ1-1; D unclear. The V end was cut by 4 bases, the J end by 4 bases, with 8 bases between. CDR1 SGHRS and CDR2 YFSETQ come from the germline V gene. The CDR3 has 12 residues. In DNA, the CDR3 is TGCGCCAGCAGCCCCGAGGGCACTGAAGCTTTCTTT. Translated, it gives CASSPEGTEAFF.

The genes are TRBV7-2 and TRBJ1-1, with TRBD1 identical over 7 bases. J gave up 1 base and V 5 bases, and 7 bases lay outside the gene matches. CDR3 size: 15 residues. CDR1 is SGHTA, CDR2 FQGNSA, per germline. Written as DNA, the CDR3 is TGTGCCAGCAGCGTAGTGACAGGGTGGAACACTGAAGCTTTCTTT. This encodes CASSVVTGWNTEAFF. Variable domain in full (rest from reference TRBV7-2 and TRBJ1-1): GAGVSQSPSNKVTEKGKDVELRCDPISGHTALYWYRQSLGQGLEFLIYFQGNSAPDKSGLPSDRFSAERTGGSVSTLTIQRTQQEDSAVYLCASSVVTGWNTEAFFGQGTRLTVV.

DNA for the CDR3: TGTGCCAGCAGTGGTGATGACAGGGGGCTGTTTTTT. It encodes CASSGDDRGLFF. This chain joins TRBV2 and TRBJ2-2; 8 positions agree with TRBD1. The length of the CDR3 is 12 residues. V trimming: 4 bases; J trimming: 13 bases; junction bases outside the gene matches: 5. From germline, CDR1 is SNHLY and CDR2 FYNNEI.

The chain uses TRBV18 and TRBJ1-4, with D possibly matching TRBD1 (6 bases). This CDR3 has 17 residues. Looked up from germline, CDR1 is KGHSH and CDR2 is LQKENI. V lost 1 base, J lost 3 bases, and 15 bases lay in between. This chain's CDR3 is CASSPRAIGGPNEKLFF. The CDR3 region has the DNA TGTGCCAGCTCACCACGCGCGATCGGGGGGCCTAATGAAAAACTGTTTTTT.

This chain uses TRBV24-1 with TRBJ2-4; 8 positions match TRBD1. CDR3 length equals 13 residues. Germline loops: CDR1 KGHDR, CDR2 SFDVKD. V shed 6 bases, J shed 4 bases, and the junction held 1 base outside the gene matches. CDR3 residues: CATSRQGKNIQYF. The DNA for the CDR3 is TGTGCCACCAGTCGACAGGGGAAAAACATTCAGTACTTC.

This clone was seen a handful of times. Other nucleotide sequences from this sample produce the same CDR3. The chain carries TRBV9 and TRBJ1-6; D is possibly TRBD1 (5 bases). Germline values: CDR1 SGDLS, CDR2 YYNGEE. Trimming cost V 3 bases and J 5 bases, with 9 bases left between them. The CDR3 is made up of 14 amino acids. The DNA of the CDR3 is TGTGCCAGCAGCGGCAGGGTGGATAATTCACCCCTCCACTTT. It codes for CASSGRVDNSPLHF.

The CDR3 sequence: CATSRDKGTTQGYTF. The DNA of the CDR3 is TGTGCCACCAGCAGAGATAAGGGGACAACCCAAGGCTACACCTTC. The chain couples TRBV15 to TRBJ1-2; weak D call: TRBD1 (6 bases). There are 15 residues in the CDR3. CDR1 and CDR2 from the germline V gene are LNHNV and YYDKDF (reference sequence). Trimming removed 0 bases from V and 8 bases from J, with 16 bases in between.

The chain joins TRBV6-2 or TRBV6-3 to TRBJ2-3, with 10 bases matching TRBD2. With 4 bases clipped from V and 4 bases from J, the junction kept 17 bases outside the gene matches. This CDR3 has 19 residues. The V gene's germline CDR1 is MNHEY and CDR2 SVGEGT. For the CDR3, the DNA is TGTGCCAGCAGTTCTACCCGCCTAGCGGGAGTACGAATCGCAGATACGCAGTATTTT. This encodes CASSSTRLAGVRIADTQYF.

This clone showed up just once. The chain employs TRBV7-2 and TRBJ2-7; D is perhaps TRBD2 (6 bases). This CDR3 region has 15 residues. Trimming cost V 1 base and J 2 bases, with 12 bases left between them. Per germline, CDR1 SGHTA and CDR2 FQGNSA. The CDR3 DNA sequence: TGTGCCAGCAGCTTAGGTCTAGCGCCTACCTACGAGCAGTACTTC. It is translated as CASSLGLAPTYEQYF.

V gene TRBV6-2 or TRBV6-3 combines with J gene TRBJ2-2; the match to TRBD2 covers 11 bases. The trim removed 6 bases at V and 5 bases at J, leaving 5 bases unmatched. The CDR3 contains 15 residues. CDR1 and CDR2 (germline): MNHEY, SVGEGT. CDR3 region: CASSPSGRTTGELFF. DNA of the CDR3: TGTGCCAGCAGCCCTAGCGGGAGGACGACCGGGGAGCTGTTTTTT.

This sequence joins TRBV15 and TRBJ2-6; D may be TRBD2 (5 bases). From germline, CDR1 is LNHNV and CDR2 YYDKDF (reference sequence). There are 15 residues in the CDR3. V shed 5 bases and J shed 4 bases, with 12 bases lying between them. CDR3 in amino acids: CATSVGLAGANVLTF. CDR3 in DNA: TGTGCCACCAGCGTCGGACTCGCAGGGGCCAACGTCCTGACTTTC.

The chain is built from TRBV6-2 or TRBV6-3 and TRBJ2-1; D remains ambiguous. In germline, CDR1 is MNHEY, CDR2 SVGEGT. V was cut by 3 bases and J by 6 bases, with 15 bases left in between. The length of the CDR3 is 15 residues. The CDR3 sequence is CASSYHLRNGNEQFF. Here the CDR3 DNA reads TGTGCCAGCAGTTATCATTTGAGGAATGGCAATGAGCAGTTCTTC.

V gene TRBV5-6 combines with J gene TRBJ2-7, with 7 bases lining up with TRBD2. The CDR3 consists of 14 residues. CDR1 is SGHDT and CDR2 is YYEEEE in the germline V gene. With 6 bases clipped from V and 3 bases from J, the junction kept 9 bases outside the gene matches. For the CDR3, the DNA is TGTGCCAGCATCGATGGGGGAGGGGACTACGAGCAGTACTTC. This encodes CASIDGGGDYEQYF.

This clone came up a few times. This sequence joins TRBV6-2 or TRBV6-3 and TRBJ2-2; D unresolved. CDR3 length equals 13 residues. Germline V gene sequence: CDR1 MNHEY, CDR2 SVGEGT. V was pared by 2 bases and J by 4 bases, with 5 bases between. CDR3 in amino acids: CASSYTITGELFF. The DNA for the CDR3 is TGTGCCAGCAGTTACACTATCACCGGGGAGCTGTTTTTT.

This clone was recorded many times. The rearrangement joins TRBV5-4 to TRBJ2-1; possibly TRBD2 for D (6 bases). CDR3 length: 16 amino acids. The germline gives CDR1 SGHNT, CDR2 YYREEE (reference sequence). The V gene lost 4 bases and the J gene lost 0 bases, with 14 bases spanning the gap. The CDR3 here is CASSMGGASSYNEQFF. The CDR3 nucleotides read TGTGCCAGCAGCATGGGGGGAGCCAGCTCCTACAATGAGCAGTTCTTC.

The V and J genes are TRBV9 and TRBJ1-1; tentatively, D is TRBD1 (5 bases). Trimming removed 0 bases from V and 10 bases from J, with 13 bases in between. The CDR3 has 13 residues. CDR1 SGDLS and CDR2 YYNGEE come from the germline V gene. Here the CDR3 reads CASSVGGDEAAFF. The CDR3, as DNA: TGTGCCAGCAGCGTAGGGGGGGACGAAGCAGCTTTCTTT.

V is TRBV6-2 or TRBV6-3 and J is TRBJ2-1; TRBD2 matches 8 bases. CDR1 and CDR2 from the germline V gene are MNHEY and SVGEGT. The CDR3 is made up of 20 amino acids. V lost 2 bases, J lost 0 bases, and 15 bases stayed unmatched. In DNA form, the CDR3 reads TGTGCCAGCAGTTACACCCCCAGTCAAGCACTAGCGGCCTCCTACAATGAGCAGTTCTTC. Residues: CASSYTPSQALAASYNEQFF.

In its sample, this clone was seen once. This chain links TRBV30 with TRBJ1-4; TRBD1 might be the D (6 bases). Germline CDR1 reads GTSNPN; CDR2 reads SVGIG (reference sequence). V was trimmed by 5 bases and J by 4 bases, leaving 14 bases between them. The CDR3 contains 14 residues. The CDR3 DNA reads TGTGCCTGGGGACTACAGGGTGGTAATGAAAAACTGTTTTTT. Translating it yields CAWGLQGGNEKLFF.

This clone was seen repeatedly, ten times or more. This chain links TRBV4-1 with TRBJ2-7; TRBD2 is a possible D gene (6 bases). The V gene's germline CDR1 is MGHRA and CDR2 YSYEKL. The V gene lost 0 bases and the J gene lost 4 bases, with 13 bases spanning the gap. CDR3 length: 15 amino acids. The CDR3 here is CASSQEAGSLYEQYF. The CDR3 DNA is TGCGCCAGCAGCCAAGAAGCGGGCAGTCTTTACGAGCAGTACTTC.

The chain employs TRBV30 and TRBJ1-5; D is unclear. Germline CDR1 and CDR2: GTSNPN and SVGIG (reference sequence). The CDR3 loop spans 14 amino acids. Trimming cost V 3 bases and J 4 bases, with 13 bases left between them. The CDR3 region is CAWSEGRGNQPQHF. In nucleotides, the CDR3 is TGTGCCTGGAGCGAAGGACGGGGAAATCAGCCCCAGCATTTT. The complete variable domain, with remaining parts taken from reference TRBV30 and TRBJ1-5, reads SQTIHQWPATLVQPVGSPLSLECTVEGTSNPNLYWYRQAAGRGLQLLFYSVGIGQISSEVPQNLSASRPQDRQFILSSKKLLLSDSGFYLCAWSEGRGNQPQHFGDGTRLSIL.

CDR3 in amino acids: CASSLATGQGDTQYF. DNA for the CDR3: TGTGCCAGCAGCTTAGCCACGGGCCAGGGGGATACGCAGTATTTT. The rearrangement uses TRBV7-2 and TRBJ2-3, with D perhaps TRBD1 (6 bases). Germline V gene sequence: CDR1 SGHTA, CDR2 FQGNSA. CDR3 size: 15 residues. Trimming cost V 0 bases and J 6 bases, with 13 bases left between them.

The V and J genes are TRBV3-1 (or the pseudogene TRBV3-2) and TRBJ2-2; no reliable D call. This CDR3 is built from 13 residues. V was clipped by 3 bases and J by 2 bases, with 4 bases between them. Germline CDR1 reads LGHDT; CDR2 reads YNNKEL (reference sequence). The CDR3 nucleotides are TGTGCCAGCAGCCAGAGCAACACCGGGGAGCTGTTTTTT. Its translation: CASSQSNTGELFF.

The J gene is TRBJ1-5, the V gene TRBV6-5, with TRBD1 matching over 10 bases. With V trimmed by 5 bases and J by 11 bases, 12 bases remained unmatched. This CDR3 contains 15 residues. Looked up from germline, CDR1 is MNHEY and CDR2 is SVGAGI. CDR3 sequence (DNA): TGTGCCAGCAGTAGACAGGGGGCGCATCCCCGAACCCAGCATTTT. Its translation: CASSRQGAHPRTQHF.